This record looks at one TCR beta chain sequence and its context. Its target is unknown. The source of the sample is a study of cytomegalovirus exposure and HLA in healthy donors. Broader study findings: TCR beta chains numbering some 160 were designated cytomegalovirus-associated. In vitro work confirmed that a few CMV-associated chains recognize CMV antigens.

TCRdb's table, derived via immunoSEQ multiplex PCR, lists solely in-frame clones and lacks some. The sample records 70,000 or so clones, about 93% being singletons. The CDR3 has 16 residues. The V gene end was trimmed by 1 base and the J gene end by 2 bases; junction bases not matched to a gene: 4. Germline V gene lookup returns CDR1 MNHNS and CDR2 SASEGT. This receptor was identified in a man younger than 35 in good health and CMV-seropositive. This sequence joins TRBV6-1 and TRBJ1-5, with 8 bases matching TRBD1. The sequencing sample was made of PBMCs. CDR3 bases: TGTGCCAGCAGTGAAGTTCTGGGACAGGGCAATCAGCCCCAGCATTTT. Translation gives CASSEVLGQGNQPQHF.